Listed here are 19 T cell receptor beta chains from one sample, sequenced in a study of blood T cell repertoires in COVID-19. The repertoire was sequenced with immunoSEQ multiplex PCR; TCRdb's copy has only in-frame clones and lacks some. The sample has about 370,000 clones, around 87% seen once. Source material: PBMCs or T cells enriched from blood (not recorded which). These receptors were obtained from a man younger than 35 who had recovered from COVID-19.

V is TRBV5-1 and J is TRBJ2-6, with D hard to call. This CDR3 region has 14 residues. The V end lost 3 bases, the J end lost 1 base, and 5 bases lay between the germline ends. Germline CDR1 and CDR2: SGHRS and YFSETQ. The CDR3 protein is CASSSTSGANVLTF. Here the CDR3 DNA reads TGCGCCAGCAGCTCTACGTCTGGGGCCAACGTCCTGACTTTC.

The chain carries TRBV4-1 and TRBJ1-4; D uncertain. V lost 0 bases and J lost 7, with 12 bases in between. This CDR3 region has 15 residues. In germline, CDR1 is MGHRA, CDR2 YSYEKL. The CDR3 region is CASSQEAYSSEKLFF. The DNA for the CDR3 is TGCGCCAGCAGCCAAGAAGCATATTCGTCTGAAAAACTGTTTTTT.

A single count supports this clone. The V and J genes are TRBV11-2 and TRBJ2-5, with D perhaps matching TRBD2 (7 bases). This CDR3 is built from 16 residues. Trimming removed 1 base at V and 2 bases at J, with 14 bases between. CDR1 is SGHAT and CDR2 is FQNNGV in the germline V gene. The CDR3 loop is CASSLVGGGRQETQYF. CDR3 in DNA: TGTGCCAGCAGCTTAGTGGGAGGGGGGAGGCAAGAGACCCAGTACTTC. The full variable domain, its missing parts supplied by reference TRBV11-2 and TRBJ2-5, is EAGVAQSPRYKIIEKRQSVAFWCNPISGHATLYWYQQILGQGPKLLIQFQNNGVVDDSQLPKDRFSAERLKGVDSTLKIQPAKLEDSAVYLCASSLVGGGRQETQYFGPGTRLLVL.

This chain uses TRBV30 with TRBJ2-3; possible D gene TRBD2, 8 bases. This CDR3 has 16 amino acids. The germline V gene encodes CDR1 GTSNPN and CDR2 SVGIG (reference sequence). Trimming shortened V by 0 bases and J by 4 bases, and 17 bases separated the two germline ends. CDR3 amino acids: CAWSVGGGRLADTQYF. The DNA for the CDR3 is TGTGCCTGGAGTGTAGGGGGCGGGAGGCTTGCAGATACGCAGTATTTT. Drawing the rest from reference TRBV30 and TRBJ2-3, the complete variable domain is SQTIHQWPATLVQPVGSPLSLECTVEGTSNPNLYWYRQAAGRGLQLLFYSVGIGQISSEVPQNLSASRPQDRQFILSSKKLLLSDSGFYLCAWSVGGGRLADTQYFGPGTRLTVL.

The rearrangement uses TRBV5-1 and TRBJ1-2, with no clear D. Germline values: CDR1 SGHRS, CDR2 YFSETQ. This CDR3 is 14 amino acids long. Trimming shortened V by 1 base and J by 8 bases, and 15 bases separated the two germline ends. The chain's CDR3 is CASSLLGLADGYTF. The CDR3 nucleotides read TGCGCCAGCAGCTTGTTGGGGTTAGCGGACGGCTACACCTTC. The full variable domain, in which reference TRBV5-1 and TRBJ1-2 provide the parts outside the CDR3, is KAGVTQTPRYLIKTRGQQVTLSCSPISGHRSVSWYQQTPGQGLQFLFEYFSETQRNKGNFPGRFSGRQFSNSRSEMNVSTLELGDSALYLCASSLLGLADGYTFGSGTRLTVV.

V is TRBV12-3 or TRBV12-4 and J is TRBJ2-7; no firm D call. There are 13 residues in the CDR3. Trimming shortened V by 3 bases and J by 3 bases, and 9 bases separated the two germline ends. CDR3 residues: CASSFVTVYEQYF. The CDR3 DNA follows: TGTGCCAGCAGTTTCGTTACAGTCTACGAGCAGTACTTC.

The rearrangement joins TRBV27 to TRBJ2-2; a weak D match, TRBD1 (6 bases). This CDR3 is built from 14 residues. CDR1 and CDR2 from the germline V gene are MNHEY and SMNVEV (reference sequence). Trimming pared 8 bases from V and 1 base from J, leaving 11 bases between. CDR3 sequence: CASSGQLNTGELFF. The CDR3 DNA is TGTGCCAGCTCGGGACAACTGAACACCGGGGAGCTGTTTTTT.

The chain couples TRBV12-3 or TRBV12-4 to TRBJ1-3; D is unclear. V gave up 7 bases and J gave up 8 bases, with 15 bases separating them. The CDR3 length is 13 residues. CDR3 sequence: CASKPRGLDTIYF. The CDR3 DNA follows: TGTGCCAGCAAACCCAGAGGGTTGGACACCATATATTTT.

The gene calls are TRBV13 and TRBJ2-3, with 12 bases lining up with TRBD2. Germline CDR1 reads PRHDT; CDR2 reads FYEKMQ (reference sequence). This CDR3 has 19 residues. Trimming took 5 bases from V and 3 from J; bases not matched to a gene: 15. For the CDR3, the DNA is TGTGCCAGCAGCCCTAGAAATCCCCTAGCGGGGGGGCGAACAGATACGCAGTATTTT. Amino acids: CASSPRNPLAGGRTDTQYF.

This chain connects TRBV3-1 (or the pseudogene TRBV3-2) to TRBJ2-7, with D unclear. The V end lost 1 base, the J end lost 0 bases, and 13 bases lay between the germline ends. The CDR3 loop spans 16 amino acids. Germline CDR1 and CDR2: LGHDT and YNNKEL (reference sequence). CDR3 residues: CASSQGSLRSSYEQYF. CDR3 bases: TGTGCCAGCAGCCAAGGAAGTTTGCGATCCTCCTACGAGCAGTACTTC.

V gene TRBV24-1 combines with J gene TRBJ1-2; D is perhaps TRBD1 (5 bases). Deletions cut 2 bases from V and 3 bases from J, with 9 bases between. Germline CDR1 and CDR2: KGHDR and SFDVKD. This CDR3 region has 14 residues. The CDR3 protein is CATSDSWGDYGYTF. As DNA, the CDR3 is TGTGCCACCAGTGATTCTTGGGGGGACTATGGCTACACCTTC.

The rearrangement uses TRBV5-1 and TRBJ1-1; 9 positions agree with TRBD1. V was clipped by 0 bases and J by 10 bases; unmatched bases: 4. Germline V gene data show CDR1 as SGHRS and CDR2 as YFSETQ. This CDR3 spans 13 amino acids. In DNA, the CDR3 is TGCGCCAGCAGCTTGGAAGACAGGGGGGTAGCTTTCTTT. Its protein product is CASSLEDRGVAFF.

Here the CDR3 reads CASSPGADLNQPQHF. The CDR3 DNA sequence: TGTGCCAGCAGCCCAGGGGCAGATCTCAATCAGCCCCAGCATTTT. The rearrangement uses TRBV5-8 and TRBJ1-5; the D gene is possibly TRBD1 (6 bases). Germline-derived CDR1 and CDR2 are SGHTS and YDEGEE. CDR3 length: 15 amino acids. Trimming removed 4 bases at V and 3 bases at J, with 14 bases between.

The J gene is TRBJ2-5, the V gene TRBV6-1; D call uncertain. The CDR3 is 11 amino acids. V was clipped by 1 base and J by 9 bases, with 6 bases between them. Per germline, CDR1 MNHNS and CDR2 SASEGT. The CDR3: CASSEVVSQYF. CDR3 DNA: TGTGCCAGCAGTGAAGTCGTTTCCCAGTACTTC.

V gene TRBV28 combines with J gene TRBJ1-6, with D maybe TRBD1 (6 bases). CDR1 MDHEN and CDR2 SYDVKM come from the germline V gene. The ends were cut back, 3 bases at V and 4 bases at J, with 16 bases in the middle. CDR3 size: 17 residues. This chain's CDR3 is CASSLMQGSMYNSPLHF. The CDR3 nucleotides read TGTGCCAGCAGTTTGATGCAGGGGTCCATGTATAATTCACCCCTCCACTTT.

The chain recombines TRBV5-5 with TRBJ2-2; a possible D gene is TRBD1 (6 bases). This CDR3 is built from 14 residues. Trimming left V 3 bases short and J 4 bases short, with 10 bases between. The germline V gene has CDR1 SGHKS and CDR2 YYEKEE (reference sequence). CDR3 amino acids: CASSSLQGTGELFF. CDR3 nucleotide sequence: TGTGCCAGCAGCTCACTACAGGGCACCGGGGAGCTGTTTTTT.

The V call is TRBV9, the J call TRBJ1-6; D gene unclear. Germline V lookup: CDR1 SGDLS, CDR2 YYNGEE. The CDR3 length is 15 residues. Trimming took off 1 base at V and 9 bases at J, with 14 bases between the two ends. The CDR3 loop reads CASSVSEGNGSPLHF. The CDR3 region has the DNA TGTGCCAGCAGCGTATCTGAGGGTAACGGTTCACCCCTCCACTTT.

The rearrangement links TRBV5-6 to TRBJ2-3; D is undetermined. Germline CDR1 and CDR2: SGHDT and YYEEEE. V was shortened by 2 bases and J by 3 bases, with 4 bases between the two germline ends. This CDR3 contains 12 residues. DNA for the CDR3: TGTGCCAGCAGCTTAGAGACAGATACGCAGTATTTT. Amino acid sequence: CASSLETDTQYF.

The V gene is TRBV6-5, the J gene TRBJ2-7; TRBD2 matches at 8 bases. Per germline, CDR1 MNHEY and CDR2 SVGAGI. Germline trimming cut 7 bases from V and 9 bases from J; bases unmatched to any gene: 17. The CDR3 is made up of 15 amino acids. CDR3 region: CASIQGVGGAFRQYF. CDR3 bases: TGTGCCAGCATCCAAGGGGTCGGGGGGGCCTTTCGGCAGTACTTC.